This record covers a single TCR beta chain. The sample belongs to a study of OX40 agonist ivuxolimab in advanced cancers. Looked up from germline, CDR1 is SGDLS and CDR2 is YYNGEE. The V gene end was trimmed by 3 bases and the J gene end by 10 bases; junction bases not matched to a gene: 8. This CDR3 comprises 15 residues. Here immunoSEQ multiplex PCR was the method, and the copy in TCRdb shows in-frame clones only, minus some. The repertoire holds some 70,000 clones, with approximately 80% as singletons. The TCR was taken from an adult with an advanced solid tumor such as melanoma, head and neck, liver or kidney cancer. The starting material was CD4+ or CD8+ T cells sorted from blood, obtained in a trial of the OX40 agonist ivuxolimab. The J gene is TRBJ1-6, the V gene TRBV9; TRBD1 agrees at 9 bases. This chain's CDR3 is CASSERTGGGSPLHF. The CDR3 DNA is TGTGCCAGCAGCGAAAGAACAGGGGGCGGATCACCCCTCCACTTT.